This TCR beta chain was sequenced for a study of blood T cell repertoires in COVID-19. Study details: Both acute and convalescent COVID-19 samples were obtained from the United States, Italy and Spain. PBMCs, B-cell-depleted T cells, or T cells were the source of the cDNA or gDNA that made up the material.

The length of the CDR3 is 15 residues. Germline values: CDR1 LGHNA, CDR2 YNFKEQ. V was trimmed by 4 bases and J by 3 bases, leaving 13 bases between them. Enrollment of patients from Seattle took place during active infection, with longitudinal follow-up. TCRdb's copy holds only in-frame clones and misses some; the assay was immunoSEQ multiplex PCR. The sample holds 360,000 or so clones, around nine tenths seen once. This rearrangement joins TRBV4-2 to TRBJ1-5; D gene unclear. This TCR derives from a woman aged 60-70 years with COVID-19, enrolled during active disease. Sample: peripheral blood. In nucleotides, the CDR3 is TGTGCCAGCAGCCTTGCTGGAGGGCCCAATCAGCCCCAGCATTTT. This gives the protein CASSLAGGPNQPQHF.